This T cell receptor (beta chain) was captured in a study of persistence of HIV-infected CD4 T cells. Study observations and caveats: Degenerate expanded CDR3beta sequences were enriched among CMV- and Gag-responding cells. Compared with CD3/CD28-stimulated cells, CMV- and Gag-responding cells showed lower TCRbeta richness.

As regards this clone: Its antigen is not known.

The immunoSEQ assay was version 4, run in survey mode. Generated by immunoSEQ multiplex PCR, the TCRdb table keeps only in-frame clones and is missing some. The sample has around 20,000 clones; more than 75% are singletons. V gave up 6 bases and J gave up 7 bases, with 10 bases separating them. The CDR3 is 11 residues long. The germline V gene has CDR1 SNHLY and CDR2 FYNNEI. Lysates of CMV-infected fibroblasts at 9 to 10 ug/mL stimulated these cells. Sorting selected CD4+ T cells upregulating both CD40 ligand and CD69. CD4+ T cell counts exceeded 400 cells/uL; CMV serology was positive. This clonotype was obtained from an adult man with HIV who was CMV-seropositive. Sequenced here: CD4+ T cells sorted from PBMCs after approximately 18-hour stimulation, sampled from a patient who received antiretroviral therapy. The V and J genes are TRBV2 and TRBJ2-7; D gene uncertain. CDR3 nucleotide sequence: TGTGCCAGCAGCCCGACGTGGGAGCAGTACTTC. Its translation: CASSPTWEQYF. Filled out from reference TRBV2 and TRBJ2-7, the complete variable domain reads EPEVTQTPSHQVTQMGQEVILRCVPISNHLYFYWYRQILGQKVEFLVSFYNNEISEKSEIFDDQFSVERPDGSNFTLKIRSTKLEDSAMYFCASSPTWEQYFGPGTRLTVT.